The T cell receptor beta chain described here comes from a study of T cells in Graves' hyperthyroidism and ophthalmopathy. There are 11 residues in the CDR3. Germline V gene sequence: CDR1 MNHEY, CDR2 SVGEGT. Trimming pared 6 bases from V and 12 bases from J, leaving 14 bases between. RNA transcripts served as the template for amplifying TCR beta CDR3 regions. Using the HTBI primer set, a first-round RT-PCR was run on the TCR CDR3. MiXCR, run by TCRdb on the multiplex PCR reads, gives a single entry per CDR3 protein. The sample has around 600,000 distinct CDR3 sequences; 15% to 17% are singletons. Sample: blood. The sequence was collected from a woman aged 25-40 years with Graves' hyperthyroidism. The chain recombines TRBV6-2 or TRBV6-3 with TRBJ1-1; D call uncertain. DNA for the CDR3: TGTGCCAGCAGCGGGTCCGGAGGAACTTTCTTT. This encodes CASSGSGGTFF.